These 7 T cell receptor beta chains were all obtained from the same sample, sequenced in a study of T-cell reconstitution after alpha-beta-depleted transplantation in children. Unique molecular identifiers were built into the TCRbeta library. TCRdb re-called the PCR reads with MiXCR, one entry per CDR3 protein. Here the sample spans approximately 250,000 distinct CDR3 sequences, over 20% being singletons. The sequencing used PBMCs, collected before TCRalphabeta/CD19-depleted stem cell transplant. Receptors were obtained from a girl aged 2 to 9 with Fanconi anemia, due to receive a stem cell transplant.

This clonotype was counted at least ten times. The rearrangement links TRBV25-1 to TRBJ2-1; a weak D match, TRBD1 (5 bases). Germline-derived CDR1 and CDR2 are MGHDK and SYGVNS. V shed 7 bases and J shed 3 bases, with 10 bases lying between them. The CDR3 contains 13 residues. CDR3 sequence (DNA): TGTGCCAGCACAAGGACATACTACAATGAGCAGTTCTTC. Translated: CASTRTYYNEQFF.

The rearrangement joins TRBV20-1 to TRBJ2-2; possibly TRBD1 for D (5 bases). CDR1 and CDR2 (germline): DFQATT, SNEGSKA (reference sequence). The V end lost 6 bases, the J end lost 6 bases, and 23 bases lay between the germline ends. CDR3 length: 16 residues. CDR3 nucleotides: TGCAGTGCCCCTACCCCTGGCAGGGTGGTAGCCGGGGAGCTGTTTTTT. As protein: CSAPTPGRVVAGELFF.

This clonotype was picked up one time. The CDR3 here is CASREGLGYQPQHF. The CDR3 DNA is TGTGCCAGCAGGGAGGGACTGGGATATCAGCCCCAGCATTTT. The chain couples TRBV12-3 or TRBV12-4 to TRBJ1-5; perhaps TRBD1 as D (5 bases). Trimming shortened V by 6 bases and J by 5 bases, and 14 bases separated the two germline ends. This CDR3 comprises 14 residues.

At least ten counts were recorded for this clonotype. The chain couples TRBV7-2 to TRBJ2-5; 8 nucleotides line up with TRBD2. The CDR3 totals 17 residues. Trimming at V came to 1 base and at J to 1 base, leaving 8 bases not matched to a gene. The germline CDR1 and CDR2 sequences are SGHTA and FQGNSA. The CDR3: CASSLGMPSGGQETQYF. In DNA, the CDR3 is TGTGCCAGCAGCTTAGGAATGCCGAGCGGGGGCCAAGAGACCCAGTACTTC. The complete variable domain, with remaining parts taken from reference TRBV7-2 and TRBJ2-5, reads GAGVSQSPSNKVTEKGKDVELRCDPISGHTALYWYRQSLGQGLEFLIYFQGNSAPDKSGLPSDRFSAERTGGSVSTLTIQRTQQEDSAVYLCASSLGMPSGGQETQYFGPGTRLLVL.

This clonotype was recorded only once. CDR3 nucleotide sequence: TGCAGCGTTCGGCAGTCGGACAGCCAAAATGAAAAACTGTTTTTT. Protein: CSVRQSDSQNEKLFF. The chain joins TRBV29-1 to TRBJ1-4; the D gene is possibly TRBD1 (6 bases). Germline CDR1 and CDR2: SQVTM and ANQGSEA. The length of the CDR3 is 15 residues. V gave up 5 bases and J gave up 5 bases, with 18 bases separating them.

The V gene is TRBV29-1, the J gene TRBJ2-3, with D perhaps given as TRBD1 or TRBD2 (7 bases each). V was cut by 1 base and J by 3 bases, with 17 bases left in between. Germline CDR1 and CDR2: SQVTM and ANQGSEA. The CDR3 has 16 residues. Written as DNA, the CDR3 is TGCAGCGTTGAAGGAAGGCAGGGGGGGGAAACAGATACGCAGTATTTT. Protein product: CSVEGRQGGETDTQYF.

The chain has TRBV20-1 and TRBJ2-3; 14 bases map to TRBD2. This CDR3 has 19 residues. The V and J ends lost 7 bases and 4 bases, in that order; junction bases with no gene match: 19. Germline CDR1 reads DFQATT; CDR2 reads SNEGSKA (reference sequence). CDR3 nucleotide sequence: TGCAGTGGCACCCCTCCAGGACTAGCGGGAGGTTCGGGGTCAGATACGCAGTATTTT. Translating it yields CSGTPPGLAGGSGSDTQYF.